This note documents a single T cell receptor beta chain sequence. Antigen unknown. This specimen belongs to a study of T cell responses to AZD1222 COVID-19 vaccine. Study-level findings and limits: Most donors were white British and more were female, and clonal diversity was possibly underestimated.

Sequencing was performed with immunoSEQ multiplex PCR; in TCRdb, only in-frame clones are kept and a portion is missing. The sample holds about 140,000 clones; about 86% are singletons and the top ten take over 4.5%. This TCR derives from an adult who received the AZD1222 COVID-19 vaccine. Sequenced here: peripheral blood, sampled 28 days after the second AZD1222 dose.

The CDR3 coding sequence is TGTGCCAGCAGTTACTCGATTGACGATCCCTACGAGCAGTACTTC. Encoded protein: CASSYSIDDPYEQYF. V usage is TRBV6-5 and J usage is TRBJ2-7; no clear D gene. Trimming pared 0 bases from V and 2 bases from J, leaving 11 bases between. From germline, CDR1 is MNHEY and CDR2 SVGAGI. The CDR3 length is 15 residues.